What follows is one T cell receptor beta chain and its context. The antigen remains unidentified. V gave up 4 bases and J gave up 7 bases, with 18 bases separating them. The CDR3 has 15 residues. CDR1 is SGDLS and CDR2 is YYNGEE in the germline V gene. The data derive from a study of CD8 T cells in ankylosing spondylitis. Study-wide results and caveats: Past research had described some motif variants in reactive arthritis synovial fluid and blood. The disease-linked clones had a CD8+ phenotype and low blood frequencies. Disease-linked clones were reportedly significantly enriched in matched ankylosing spondylitis synovial fluid. There was a TCR beta motif, made of eight highly homologous variants, that appeared characteristic of ankylosing spondylitis blood.

Quantitative 5'-RACE with molecular barcodes produced the TCR beta libraries. TCRdb used MiXCR to reprocess the 5' RACE reads, holding one entry per CDR3 protein. The repertoire holds hundreds of thousands of distinct CDR3 sequences, about an eighth seen once, with 0.51% in the top ten. Sequenced input: blood, either unsorted or a sorted T cell fraction (not recorded which). The clonotype originates from a male donor with ankylosing spondylitis. The rearrangement links TRBV9 to TRBJ1-5; D may be TRBD1 (6 bases). In DNA, the CDR3 is TGTGCCAGCAGCAAGGGACACGCGGAAGAACAGCCCCAGCATTTT. It yields the protein CASSKGHAEEQPQHF.